The sequence of this T cell receptor (beta chain) was determined in a study of T cell repertoires in cytomegalovirus infection. This clonotype came up many times. TCRdb re-derived calls from the reads in MiXCR, one entry per CDR3 protein. Among fewer than 550,000 distinct CDR3 sequences listed, about 26% were seen once. Trimming shortened V by 5 bases and J by 4 bases, and 18 bases separated the two germline ends. CDR1 and CDR2 (germline): SGHTA, FQGNSA. The CDR3 is 16 amino acids. The source material was PBMCs. The V call is TRBV7-2, the J call TRBJ1-5; D may be TRBD1 (5 bases). This receptor was taken from a human donor in good health (CMV status not recorded). Some clones in this sample may be carry-over from other donors' samples. CDR3 sequence reads: CASSLLHGALNQPQHF. In nucleotides, the CDR3 is TGTGCCAGCAGCCTTCTTCATGGGGCCCTGAATCAGCCCCAGCATTTT.